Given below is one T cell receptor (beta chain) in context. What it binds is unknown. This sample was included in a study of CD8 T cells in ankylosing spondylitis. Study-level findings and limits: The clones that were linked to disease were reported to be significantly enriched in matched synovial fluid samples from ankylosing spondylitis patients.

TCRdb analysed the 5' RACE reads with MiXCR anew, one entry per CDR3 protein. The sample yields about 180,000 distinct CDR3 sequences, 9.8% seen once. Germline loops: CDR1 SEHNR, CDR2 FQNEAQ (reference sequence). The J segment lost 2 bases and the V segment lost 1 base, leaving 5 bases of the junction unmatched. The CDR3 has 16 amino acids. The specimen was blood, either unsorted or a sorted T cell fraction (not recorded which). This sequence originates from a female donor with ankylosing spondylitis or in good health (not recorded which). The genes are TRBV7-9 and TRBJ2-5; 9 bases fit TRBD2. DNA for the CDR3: TGTGCCAGCAGCTTAGTTGGACTAGCGATTCAAGAGACCCAGTACTTC. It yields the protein CASSLVGLAIQETQYF.